The clone carrying this TCR beta chain was detected a few times. Its antigen is still unknown. CDR3 length equals 13 residues. Trimming took off 3 bases at V and 5 bases at J, with 8 bases between the two ends. The germline CDR1 and CDR2 sequences are SNHLY and FYNNEI. This sample is part of a study of cytomegalovirus exposure and HLA in healthy donors. The repertoire was sequenced with immunoSEQ multiplex PCR; TCRdb's copy has only in-frame clones and lacks some. Of some 320,000 clones in the sample, around 87% were seen once. Study conclusions and caveats: Some public TCRs appeared in many individuals, while most sequences were rare.

The source of this sequence is a woman in her thirties in good health and CMV-seropositive. The specimen sequenced was PBMCs. The chain combines TRBV2 with TRBJ1-5; no clear D. The CDR3 here is CASSDRFDQPQHF. CDR3 DNA: TGTGCCAGCAGTGACAGGTTCGATCAGCCCCAGCATTTT. The full variable domain, in which reference TRBV2 and TRBJ1-5 provide the parts outside the CDR3, is EPEVTQTPSHQVTQMGQEVILRCVPISNHLYFYWYRQILGQKVEFLVSFYNNEISEKSEIFDDQFSVERPDGSNFTLKIRSTKLEDSAMYFCASSDRFDQPQHFGDGTRLSIL.